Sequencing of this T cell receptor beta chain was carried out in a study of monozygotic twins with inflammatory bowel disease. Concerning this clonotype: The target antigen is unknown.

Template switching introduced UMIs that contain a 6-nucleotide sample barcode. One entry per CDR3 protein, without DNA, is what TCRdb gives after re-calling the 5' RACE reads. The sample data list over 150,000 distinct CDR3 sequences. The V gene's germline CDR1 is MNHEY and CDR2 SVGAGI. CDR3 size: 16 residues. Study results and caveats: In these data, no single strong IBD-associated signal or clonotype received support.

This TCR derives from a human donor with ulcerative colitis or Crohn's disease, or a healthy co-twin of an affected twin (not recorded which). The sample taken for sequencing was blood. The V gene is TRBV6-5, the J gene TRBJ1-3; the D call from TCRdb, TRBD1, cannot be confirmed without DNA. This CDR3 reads CASSYSQGPSGNTIYF.